Here is one T cell receptor beta chain with its context. The antigen it binds to is not known. No per-base quality is available; no much larger clone lies one base away. The record originates from a study of blood T cell repertoires in COVID-19 (dated by TCRdb to about 2020). At the level of the whole study: Collaborator samples came from the United States, Italy and Spain and covered acute and convalescent phases of COVID-19. Sample metadata almost always included a de-identified subject ID, COVID-19 status, age in years and sex. The repertoires were made available in a free public database intended to serve as a resource for research on the immune response to SARS-CoV-2. Where available, HLA class I and class II types were taken from metadata supplied by the sample provider and were not determined by assay-based typing. The prospective study material was composed of cDNA or gDNA derived from T cells, B-cell-depleted T cells, or PBMCs. The dataset comprised deeply sampled blood TCRbeta repertoires from subjects exposed to, actively infected with, or recovered from COVID-19. Samples came from the ongoing ImmuneRACE study (first 160 participants) plus 1,254 subjects from 6 global collaborators.

The collaborating institutions used their own protocols to collect whole blood in K2EDTA tubes. Collaborator samples were shipped for TCRbeta analysis as frozen whole blood, isolated PBMCs, or DNA extracted from either sample type. TCRbeta CDR3 regions were amplified from genomic DNA using the immunoSEQ Assay, a bias-controlled multiplex PCR. Processing in the source paper ran as follows. The number of nucleated cells in each sample was estimated from the amplification of reference gene primers within the assay. To quantify the absolute abundance of each unique TCRbeta CDR3 rearrangement, sequence reads were collapsed and filtered. Productive Simpson clonality was computed per sample as the square root of Simpson's diversity index over productive rearrangements. The clones in this table, taken by TCRdb from immuneACCESS, are in-frame only. Not every clone is retained; where verified, under half of the shortfall comes from an unresolved V gene, and the cause of the rest is unknown. V and J calls and clone size come straight from that table; D and trimming were deduced from the DNA. Recorded for this sample are fewer than 25,000 clones; about 87% of them occurred a single time. The leading ten clones occupy 25% of the sample.

Study-wide conclusions, independent of this receptor: The amount of clinical and demographic metadata varied by source and participant and was provided uncurated.

V is reduced by 5 bases and J by 2 bases, leaving a spacing of 15 bases between them. The CDR3 holds 15 amino acids from the cysteine to the phenylalanine. Only CDR3 DNA remains: 45 bases, in frame from the first base. Via the germline V gene, CDR1 is SGHTA and CDR2 FQGTGA. The V and J segments used are TRBV7-3 and TRBJ1-1; the D gene is possibly TRBD1, with 5 bases matching. Sequencing was performed on peripheral blood. The TCR sequence derives from a human donor with active COVID-19. The donor label of this sample is uncertain. The sequence in DNA is TGTGCCAGCAGCCCGGGTACAGGCTTCAACACTGAAGCTTTCTTT. The resulting protein is CASSPGTGFNTEAFF.